Listed below are T cell receptor beta chains from one sample, sequenced in a study of T cell responses to AZD1222 COVID-19 vaccine. Produced via immunoSEQ multiplex PCR; TCRdb's table is partial and in-frame only. The sample lists about 80,000 clones; roughly 85% were seen once. The material sequenced was peripheral blood, taken 28 days after the second AZD1222 dose. All receptors derive from an adult who received the AZD1222 COVID-19 vaccine. Both conserved end residues are trimmed from each CDR3.

V	CDR3
TRBV28	ASSKDYQETQY
TRBV3-1/TRBV3-2	ASSQGQGKQY
TRBV29-1	SGNQGGTDTQY
TRBV4-1	ASSQRTQGGEAF
TRBV27	ASSPNTGQQIYGYT
TRBV13	ASSSPGTSGGYVAPHNEQF
TRBV7-2	ASSLEGSGTLGGQY
TRBV3-1/TRBV3-2	ASSHGTSGYNEQF
TRBV20-1	SASPGGNNIQY
TRBV7-3	ASSSQDRAQQY